The sequence of this T cell receptor beta chain was determined in a study of blood T cell repertoires in COVID-19. Study background: Researchers got acute and convalescent COVID-19 samples from the United States, Italy and Spain. T cells, B-cell-depleted T cells, or PBMCs supplied cDNA or gDNA.

Per the study methods: From reference gene primer amplification, estimates of nucleated cell counts were derived. Generated by immunoSEQ multiplex PCR, the TCRdb table keeps only in-frame clones and is missing some. V and J calls and clone size are copied from that table; D and trimming were computed from the DNA. The data contain roughly 280,000 clones, 80% to 90% of them singletons. Trimming removed 1 base from V and 7 bases from J, with 14 bases in between. From germline, CDR1 is SGHTA and CDR2 FQGNSA. The length of the CDR3 is 16 residues. J is TRBJ1-6 and V is TRBV7-2; a weak D match, TRBD1 (5 bases). This clonotype was sampled from a young man with active or convalescent COVID-19. The source material was peripheral blood. In DNA form, the CDR3 reads TGTGCCAGCAGCTTAGGGTCGAGACAGAAAAATTCACCCCTCCACTTT. Translation: CASSLGSRQKNSPLHF.